This is a list of T cell receptor beta chains from one sample in a study of CD8+ T cells in alopecia areata. This table comes from immunoSEQ multiplex PCR, and its TCRdb copy is limited to in-frame clones, with some not included. The profile covers under 200,000 clones, with roughly two thirds appearing a single time and around 0.91% taken by the ten largest. The sequencing used CD4+ T cells sorted from blood, collected at week 4, from a patient treated with tofacitinib. The receptor source for this set is a human donor with alopecia areata. Both conserved end residues are part of each CDR3. The order of the fields is J gene, D gene, V gene, clone size, CDR3 DNA, CDR3 protein. D genes are given only for firm matches. Size is omitted from some rows. Given values are once, few, many or a class for expanded clones.

j_call: TRBJ1-2
d_call: NA
v_call: TRBV2
clone_size: NA
cdr3_nt: TGTGCCACTACCTCCACGTCGCACTATGGCTACACCTTC
cdr3_aa: CATTSTSHYGYTF

j_call: TRBJ2-5
d_call: NA
v_call: TRBV20-1
clone_size: few
cdr3_nt: TGCAGTGTTCGGGGTCAAGAGACCCAGTACTTC
cdr3_aa: CSVRGQETQYF

j_call: TRBJ2-3
d_call: NA
v_call: TRBV5-6
clone_size: NA
cdr3_nt: TGTGCCAGCAGCTTGGGATCGGGGGACCTCACAGATACGCAGTATTTT
cdr3_aa: CASSLGSGDLTDTQYF

j_call: TRBJ2-1
d_call: NA
v_call: TRBV29-1
clone_size: NA
cdr3_nt: TGCAGCGTTGAAGGGGGCTTTAGCTCCTACAATGAGCAGTTCTTC
cdr3_aa: CSVEGGFSSYNEQFF

j_call: TRBJ1-6
d_call: TRBD1
v_call: TRBV29-1
clone_size: NA
cdr3_nt: TGCAGCGTTGGACAGGGGATCGATTCACCCCTCCACTTT
cdr3_aa: CSVGQGIDSPLHF

j_call: TRBJ1-2
d_call: TRBD1
v_call: TRBV30
clone_size: once
cdr3_nt: TGTGCCTGGAGTGAAGACAGGGGTGAAAACACCTTC
cdr3_aa: CAWSEDRGENTF

j_call: TRBJ2-3
d_call: NA
v_call: TRBV6-5
clone_size: NA
cdr3_nt: TGTGCCAGCAGTTCGCAAGATACGCAGTATTTT
cdr3_aa: CASSSQDTQYF

j_call: TRBJ1-2
d_call: TRBD1
v_call: TRBV29-1
clone_size: NA
cdr3_nt: TGCAGCGTCGCAATAGGGACAGGGTCTTATGGCTACACCTTC
cdr3_aa: CSVAIGTGSYGYTF

j_call: TRBJ2-6
d_call: TRBD2
v_call: TRBV4-3
clone_size: NA
cdr3_nt: TGCGCCAGCAGCCAAGACGGGGGGGCTGGGGCCAACGTCCTGACTTTC
cdr3_aa: CASSQDGGAGANVLTF

j_call: TRBJ2-6
d_call: NA
v_call: TRBV19
clone_size: few
cdr3_nt: TGTGCCAGTACCCAGAACTCTGGGGCCAACGTCCTGACTTTC
cdr3_aa: CASTQNSGANVLTF

j_call: TRBJ1-6
d_call: TRBD1
v_call: TRBV25-1
clone_size: NA
cdr3_nt: TGTGCCAGCACAGCAGGGGGTTCACCCCTCCACTTT
cdr3_aa: CASTAGGSPLHF

j_call: TRBJ2-1
d_call: NA
v_call: TRBV29-1
clone_size: NA
cdr3_nt: TGCAGCGTTGAAGACTCCTGGACGGGCTACAATGAGCAGTTCTTC
cdr3_aa: CSVEDSWTGYNEQFF

j_call: TRBJ2-7
d_call: NA
v_call: TRBV5-1
clone_size: once
cdr3_nt: TGCGCCAGCAGTCTAAGCGGCAACCCCTACGAGCAGTACTTC
cdr3_aa: CASSLSGNPYEQYF

j_call: TRBJ2-4
d_call: NA
v_call: TRBV7-9
clone_size: NA
cdr3_nt: TGTGCCAGCAGCTTAGGACGGGCAGGAAACATTCAGTACTTC
cdr3_aa: CASSLGRAGNIQYF

j_call: TRBJ2-3
d_call: NA
v_call: TRBV10-3
clone_size: NA
cdr3_nt: TGTGCCATCAGTGAAATCGGACTGGGACGCACAGATACGCAGTATTTT
cdr3_aa: CAISEIGLGRTDTQYF

j_call: TRBJ2-5
d_call: NA
v_call: TRBV7-9
clone_size: few
cdr3_nt: TGTGCCAGCAGCTCCCAAGAGACCCAGTACTTC
cdr3_aa: CASSSQETQYF

j_call: TRBJ1-6
d_call: NA
v_call: TRBV5-1
clone_size: NA
cdr3_nt: TGCGCCAGCAGCTTGGCCTGGGGGGATTCGGAAAATTCACCCCTCCACTTT
cdr3_aa: CASSLAWGDSENSPLHF

j_call: TRBJ2-3
d_call: NA
v_call: TRBV19
clone_size: NA
cdr3_nt: TGTGCCAGTAATGGGTACACAGATACGCAGTATTTT
cdr3_aa: CASNGYTDTQYF

j_call: TRBJ2-7
d_call: NA
v_call: TRBV6-5
clone_size: few
cdr3_nt: TGTGCCAGCAGCCGCGGGTTGGGGTACGAGCAGTACTTC
cdr3_aa: CASSRGLGYEQYF

j_call: TRBJ2-1
d_call: TRBD2
v_call: TRBV19
clone_size: few
cdr3_nt: TGTGCCAGTAGTGAGGCAGGGCTAGCGGGACAGTATGAGCAGTTCTTC
cdr3_aa: CASSEAGLAGQYEQFF

j_call: TRBJ1-3
d_call: NA
v_call: TRBV20-1
clone_size: few
cdr3_nt: TGCAGTGCTAGAGTTGGAAACACCATATATTTT
cdr3_aa: CSARVGNTIYF

j_call: TRBJ1-4
d_call: NA
v_call: TRBV9
clone_size: few
cdr3_nt: TGTGCCAGCAGCGTAGCTGTTGGGGATGGTGAAAAACTGTTTTTT
cdr3_aa: CASSVAVGDGEKLFF

j_call: TRBJ2-5
d_call: NA
v_call: TRBV6-5
clone_size: few
cdr3_nt: TGTGCCAGCACGGAGTCAAGGGAGACCCAGTACTTC
cdr3_aa: CASTESRETQYF

j_call: TRBJ1-2
d_call: NA
v_call: TRBV4-1
clone_size: NA
cdr3_nt: TGCGCCAGCAGCCGACCAACAGGGTCCGACTATGGCTACACCTTC
cdr3_aa: CASSRPTGSDYGYTF

j_call: TRBJ2-1
d_call: TRBD2
v_call: TRBV9
clone_size: NA
cdr3_nt: TGTGCCAGCAGCGTAAGGCCTAGCGGGGGGACGCGGGAGCAGTTCTTC
cdr3_aa: CASSVRPSGGTREQFF

j_call: TRBJ1-6
d_call: TRBD1
v_call: TRBV6-5
clone_size: once
cdr3_nt: TGTGCCAGCAGTTACTCCAGGGGGGGCGGATCACCCCTCCACTTT
cdr3_aa: CASSYSRGGGSPLHF

j_call: TRBJ2-2
d_call: NA
v_call: TRBV25-1
clone_size: once
cdr3_nt: TGTGCCAGCAGTCTCCTCACCGGGGAGCTGTTTTTT
cdr3_aa: CASSLLTGELFF

j_call: TRBJ2-2
d_call: NA
v_call: TRBV12-5
clone_size: NA
cdr3_nt: TGTGCTAGTACCCAGGGGCTAGTCGGGGAGCTGTTTTTT
cdr3_aa: CASTQGLVGELFF

j_call: TRBJ1-2
d_call: NA
v_call: TRBV30
clone_size: NA
cdr3_nt: TGTGCGTCGAGGGCAGGGCCTAACTATGGCTACACCTTC
cdr3_aa: CASRAGPNYGYTF

j_call: TRBJ2-5
d_call: NA
v_call: TRBV4-1
clone_size: NA
cdr3_nt: TGCGCCAGCAGCCAACAGGGTAGGATGGAGACCCAGTACTTC
cdr3_aa: CASSQQGRMETQYF

j_call: TRBJ2-3
d_call: NA
v_call: TRBV7-3
clone_size: NA
cdr3_nt: TGTGCCAGCAGCTTCGGCACCCCAGATACGCAGTATTTT
cdr3_aa: CASSFGTPDTQYF

j_call: TRBJ2-6
d_call: TRBD1
v_call: TRBV29-1
clone_size: NA
cdr3_nt: TGCAGCGTCGCGAAGGACAGGACTGGGGCCAACGTCCTGACTTTC
cdr3_aa: CSVAKDRTGANVLTF

j_call: TRBJ2-2
d_call: NA
v_call: TRBV30
clone_size: once
cdr3_nt: TGTGCCTGGAGTGTACGAGGGACCGGGGAGCTGTTTTTT
cdr3_aa: CAWSVRGTGELFF

j_call: TRBJ2-3
d_call: NA
v_call: TRBV28
clone_size: few
cdr3_nt: TGTGCCAGCAGTTTCGACGGACCCCTTAGCACAGATACGCAGTATTTT
cdr3_aa: CASSFDGPLSTDTQYF

j_call: TRBJ2-5
d_call: TRBD1
v_call: TRBV5-1
clone_size: few
cdr3_nt: TGCGCCAGCAGCTTGTTTCCGGGACAGGGAGGGTTCCAAGAGACCCAGTACTTC
cdr3_aa: CASSLFPGQGGFQETQYF

j_call: TRBJ2-7
d_call: TRBD1
v_call: TRBV29-1
clone_size: NA
cdr3_nt: TGCAGCGTTGTTGGCGGACAGGGTCGGTACGAGCAGTACTTC
cdr3_aa: CSVVGGQGRYEQYF

j_call: TRBJ1-2
d_call: NA
v_call: TRBV30
clone_size: NA
cdr3_nt: TGTGCCTGGAGTGATACGATCACCTTCTATGGCTACACCTTC
cdr3_aa: CAWSDTITFYGYTF

j_call: TRBJ1-1
d_call: NA
v_call: TRBV18
clone_size: few
cdr3_nt: TGTGCCAGCTCACCGGCTTTCAGTATGAACACTGAAGCTTTCTTT
cdr3_aa: CASSPAFSMNTEAFF

j_call: TRBJ2-6
d_call: NA
v_call: TRBV11-1
clone_size: NA
cdr3_nt: TGTGCCAGCAGTTACGATGGGTCTGGGGCCAACGTCCTGACTTTC
cdr3_aa: CASSYDGSGANVLTF

j_call: TRBJ1-1
d_call: NA
v_call: TRBV29-1
clone_size: NA
cdr3_nt: TGCAGCGTACAGATCACTGAAGCTTTCTTT
cdr3_aa: CSVQITEAFF

j_call: TRBJ2-5
d_call: TRBD2
v_call: TRBV30
clone_size: NA
cdr3_nt: TGTGCCTGGGAACTAGCGGGGGCAAAGACCCAGTACTTC
cdr3_aa: CAWELAGAKTQYF

j_call: TRBJ2-1
d_call: NA
v_call: TRBV4-2
clone_size: NA
cdr3_nt: TGTGCCAGCAGCCATGACGAGGGGTACAATGAGCAGTTCTTC
cdr3_aa: CASSHDEGYNEQFF

j_call: TRBJ2-2
d_call: NA
v_call: TRBV30
clone_size: NA
cdr3_nt: TGTGCCTGGAGCGCCACAGGTTCCGGGGAGCTGTTTTTT
cdr3_aa: CAWSATGSGELFF

j_call: TRBJ1-5
d_call: TRBD1
v_call: TRBV6-5
clone_size: NA
cdr3_nt: TGTGCCAGCAGTTACTTTGGGACAGGGAGAAATCAGCCCCAGCATTTT
cdr3_aa: CASSYFGTGRNQPQHF

j_call: TRBJ2-5
d_call: NA
v_call: TRBV29-1
clone_size: few
cdr3_nt: TGCAGCGTTTCCCGGGAGACCCAGTACTTC
cdr3_aa: CSVSRETQYF

j_call: TRBJ2-5
d_call: TRBD1
v_call: TRBV29-1
clone_size: NA
cdr3_nt: TGCAGCGTTGTCCCGGGACAGCAATCACCGGAGACCCAGTACTTC
cdr3_aa: CSVVPGQQSPETQYF

j_call: TRBJ1-2
d_call: NA
v_call: TRBV5-1
clone_size: NA
cdr3_nt: TGCGCCAGCAGCCTGGACAGCCTGGGGGGCTACACCTTC
cdr3_aa: CASSLDSLGGYTF

j_call: TRBJ1-5
d_call: NA
v_call: TRBV5-1
clone_size: few
cdr3_nt: TGCGCCAGCAGCTTGGGGAGCAATCAGCCCCAGCATTTT
cdr3_aa: CASSLGSNQPQHF

j_call: TRBJ1-4
d_call: NA
v_call: TRBV4-2
clone_size: few
cdr3_nt: TGTGCCAGCAGACTCGTGGGGGCGACTAGTGAAAAACTGTTTTTT
cdr3_aa: CASRLVGATSEKLFF

j_call: TRBJ1-4
d_call: NA
v_call: TRBV4-1
clone_size: NA
cdr3_nt: TGCGCCAGCAGCCAAGGCTACGGCAGGAGAGAAAAACTGTTTTTT
cdr3_aa: CASSQGYGRREKLFF

j_call: TRBJ2-5
d_call: TRBD2
v_call: TRBV29-1
clone_size: NA
cdr3_nt: TGCAGCGTTGAAGAGTCCGCGCGCGGGGGTGGAGAGACCCAGTACTTC
cdr3_aa: CSVEESARGGGETQYF

j_call: TRBJ2-2
d_call: NA
v_call: TRBV10-3
clone_size: NA
cdr3_nt: TGTGCCATCACCCAGACTGACGGCTTCACCGGGGAGCTGTTTTTT
cdr3_aa: CAITQTDGFTGELFF

j_call: TRBJ1-6
d_call: TRBD1
v_call: TRBV30
clone_size: NA
cdr3_nt: TGTGCCTGGAAGACACCCGGGACAGGCCGCTCACCCCTCCACTTT
cdr3_aa: CAWKTPGTGRSPLHF

j_call: TRBJ2-6
d_call: NA
v_call: TRBV29-1
clone_size: few
cdr3_nt: TGCAGCGTCTCAGGGCTCGGGGCCAACGTCCTGACTTTC
cdr3_aa: CSVSGLGANVLTF

j_call: TRBJ2-5
d_call: NA
v_call: TRBV2
clone_size: NA
cdr3_nt: TGTGCCAGCAGAACGGACAAAGAGACCCAGTACTTC
cdr3_aa: CASRTDKETQYF

j_call: TRBJ2-5
d_call: NA
v_call: TRBV29-1
clone_size: NA
cdr3_nt: TGCAGCGTACGTACGGGGGAGGAGACCCAGTACTTC
cdr3_aa: CSVRTGEETQYF

j_call: TRBJ1-1
d_call: TRBD1
v_call: TRBV6-6
clone_size: NA
cdr3_nt: TGTGCCAGCAGGGAACAGGGGGTAACTGAAGCTTTCTTT
cdr3_aa: CASREQGVTEAFF

j_call: TRBJ2-3
d_call: TRBD1
v_call: TRBV29-1
clone_size: NA
cdr3_nt: TGCAGCGTGGCTGGACAGGTTGGGGATACGCAGTATTTT
cdr3_aa: CSVAGQVGDTQYF

j_call: TRBJ2-1
d_call: TRBD1
v_call: TRBV29-1
clone_size: few
cdr3_nt: TGCAGCGTTGCTCAGGGGGCTACGGCGGACAATGAGCAGTTCTTC
cdr3_aa: CSVAQGATADNEQFF